Listed below are T cell receptor beta chains from one sample, sequenced in a study of blood T cells in healthy people across ages. TCRdb re-derived calls from the 5' RACE reads in MiXCR, one entry per CDR3 protein. The sample has 1.5 million to 2 million distinct CDR3 sequences, almost 35% seen once. Sequencing was carried out using blood. These receptors originate from a woman in her twenties or thirties in good health. The CDR3 runs from the conserved cysteine through the conserved F or W. A D gene is named only where the DNA matches it firmly. Only some rows state a clone size, as once, few, many or a class for expanded clones.

j_call | cdr3_length | v_call | clone_size | d_call | cdr3_aa | cdr3_nt
TRBJ2-3 | 13 | TRBV20-1 | - | TRBD2 | CSAFAGVADTQYF | TGCAGTGCATTTGCGGGAGTTGCAGATACGCAGTATTTT
TRBJ2-3 | 18 | TRBV27 | - | - | CASSFLARHRDLADTQYF | TGTGCCAGCAGTTTCCTCGCCCGACACAGGGACCTAGCAGATACGCAGTATTTT
TRBJ2-1 | 14 | TRBV6-2/TRBV6-3 | - | - | CASISHSSYNEQFF | TGTGCCAGTATTTCACATAGCTCCTACAATGAGCAGTTCTTC
TRBJ1-2 | 11 | TRBV20-1 | few | - | CSVPNRGGYTF | TGCAGTGTCCCGAACCGCGGGGGCTACACCTTC
TRBJ2-2 | 12 | TRBV5-1 | many | - | CASSWNTGELFF | TGTGCCAGCAGTTGGAACACCGGGGAGCTGTTTTTT
TRBJ1-4 | 17 | TRBV7-9 | - | - | CASSSGTSRTTNEKLFF | TGTGCCAGCAGTTCTGGGACATCCCGAACAACTAATGAAAAACTGTTTTTT
TRBJ2-5 | 17 | TRBV28 | - | TRBD2 | CASSFSIAGRSKETQYF | TGTGCCAGCAGTTTTAGTATAGCGGGCCGCAGTAAGGAGACCCAGTACTTC
TRBJ1-2 | 11 | TRBV6-1 | - | - | CASSEVLGYTF | TGTGCCAGCAGTGAGGTTCTTGGCTACACCTTC
TRBJ2-3 | 15 | TRBV29-1 | many | TRBD2 | CSVSGSPTSTDTQYF | TGCAGCGTCAGCGGGAGTCCTACTAGCACAGATACGCAGTATTTT
TRBJ2-3 | 15 | TRBV12-3/TRBV12-4 | - | TRBD2 | CASRMSGGATDTQYF | TGTGCCAGCAGAATGAGCGGGGGGGCGACAGATACGCAGTATTTT
TRBJ1-1 | 14 | TRBV7-9 | - | TRBD1 | CASNRTGATNEAFF | TGTGCCAGCAACAGGACAGGGGCAACGAATGAAGCTTTCTTT
TRBJ2-5 | 13 | TRBV29-1 | - | TRBD2 | CSICGASGETQYF | TGCAGTATTTGCGGGGCTAGCGGGGAGACCCAGTACTTC
TRBJ1-2 | 12 | TRBV27 | few | - | CASRKGNYGYTF | TGTGCCAGCAGGAAGGGTAACTATGGCTACACCTTC
TRBJ2-2 | 16 | TRBV7-9 | few | - | CASSLVQVYTIGELFF | TGTGCCAGCAGCTTAGTACAAGTCTACACCATCGGGGAGCTGTTTTTT
TRBJ2-3 | 14 | TRBV12-3/TRBV12-4 | - | TRBD2 | CASRGVAGPDTQYF | TGTGCCAGCAGGGGGGTAGCGGGCCCAGATACGCAGTATTTT
TRBJ2-3 | 14 | TRBV6-5 | many | TRBD2 | CASSYLAGTDTQYF | TGTGCCAGCAGTTACCTAGCGGGGACAGATACGCAGTATTTT
TRBJ2-6 | 16 | TRBV27 | - | - | CASSPFVASGANVLTF | TGTGCCAGCAGTCCCTTCGTGGCTTCTGGGGCCAACGTCCTGACTTTC
TRBJ2-5 | 14 | TRBV20-1 | few | - | CSARDHGARETQYF | TGCAGTGCTAGAGACCATGGAGCCAGGGAGACCCAGTACTTC
TRBJ2-7 | 13 | TRBV27 | few | - | CASSVGRPYEQYF | TGTGCCAGTTCTGTGGGGCGCCCCTACGAGCAGTACTTC
TRBJ2-7 | 14 | TRBV29-1 | - | TRBD1 | CSAVGTGEGYEQYF | TGCAGCGCCGTAGGGACAGGGGAAGGCTACGAGCAGTACTTC
TRBJ1-2 | 12 | TRBV20-1 | - | - | CSGLGENYGYTF | TGCAGTGGTCTCGGCGAAAACTATGGCTACACCTTC
TRBJ2-1 | 16 | TRBV15 | - | - | CATSRGFGSSYNEQFF | TGTGCCACCAGCAGAGGGTTCGGGAGCTCCTACAATGAGCAGTTCTTC
TRBJ1-2 | 15 | TRBV4-1 | many | - | CASSQVRGKSYGYTF | TGCGCCAGCAGCCAAGTGCGGGGAAAGTCCTATGGCTACACCTTC
TRBJ2-1 | 15 | TRBV7-9 | - | - | CASSSTKDFSNEQFF | TGTGCCAGCAGCTCTACAAAGGACTTTTCCAATGAGCAGTTCTTC
TRBJ1-2 | 12 | TRBV10-3 | - | TRBD1 | CANWDSLFGYTF | TGTGCCAACTGGGACAGCCTATTTGGCTACACCTTC
TRBJ2-5 | 13 | TRBV28 | many | - | CASSFGRGETQYF | TGTGCCAGCAGTTTCGGAAGGGGAGAGACCCAGTACTTC
TRBJ1-1 | 12 | TRBV10-3 | - | - | CAIGDKNTEAFF | TGTGCCATCGGGGACAAGAACACTGAAGCTTTCTTT
TRBJ2-7 | 16 | TRBV10-1 | - | TRBD1 | CASSAKTGTGDYEQYF | TGCGCCAGCAGTGCCAAAACCGGGACAGGGGACTACGAGCAGTACTTC
TRBJ2-7 | 14 | TRBV3-1 | many | - | CASSSGLVTSEQYF | TGTGCCAGCAGCAGTGGACTGGTCACTAGCGAGCAGTACTTC
TRBJ2-7 | 12 | TRBV28 | - | - | CASTASDYEQYF | TGTGCCAGCACCGCGAGCGACTACGAGCAGTACTTC
TRBJ1-1 | 14 | TRBV20-1 | - | TRBD1 | CRILPGQMNTVAFF | TGCAGGATACTCCCGGGACAGATGAACACTGTAGCTTTCTTT